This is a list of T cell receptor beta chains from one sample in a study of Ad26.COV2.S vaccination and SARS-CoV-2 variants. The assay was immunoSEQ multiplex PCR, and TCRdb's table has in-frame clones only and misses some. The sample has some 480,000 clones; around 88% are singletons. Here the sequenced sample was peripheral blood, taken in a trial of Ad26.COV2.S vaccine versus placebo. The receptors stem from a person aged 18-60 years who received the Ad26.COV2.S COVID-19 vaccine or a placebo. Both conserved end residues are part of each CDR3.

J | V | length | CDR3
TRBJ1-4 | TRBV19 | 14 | CASNPGQGLEKLFF
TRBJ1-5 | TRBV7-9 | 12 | CASSFGDQPQHF
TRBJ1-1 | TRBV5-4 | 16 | CASSRPPGDGNTEAFF
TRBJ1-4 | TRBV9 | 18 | CASSKSTRPGQGNEKLFF
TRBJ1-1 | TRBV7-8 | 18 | CASSPRRWGRSMNTEAFF
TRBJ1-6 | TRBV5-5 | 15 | CASSLDPGIGTPLHF
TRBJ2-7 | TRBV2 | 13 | CASSGGRGNEQYF
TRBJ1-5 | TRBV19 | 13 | CASSPSGGQPQHF
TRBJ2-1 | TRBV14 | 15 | CASSQGASSYNEQFF
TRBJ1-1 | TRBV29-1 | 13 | CSGTGGPNTEAFF
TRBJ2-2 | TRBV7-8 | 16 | CASSHSGGGITGELFF
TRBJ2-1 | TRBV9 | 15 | CASSVGGGRTNEQFF
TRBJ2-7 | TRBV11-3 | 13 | CASSRGQFYEQYF
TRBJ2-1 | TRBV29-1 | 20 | CSGQLYSGSFPTAPYNEQFF
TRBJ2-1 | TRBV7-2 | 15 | CASSLGAGGHGEQFF
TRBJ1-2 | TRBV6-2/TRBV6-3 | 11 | CASSLLGGYTF
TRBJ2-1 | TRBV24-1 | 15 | CATSDSGLAGNEQFF
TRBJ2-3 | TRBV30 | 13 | CAWRLVSTDTQYF
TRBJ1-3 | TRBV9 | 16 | CASSRQGAFSGNTIYF
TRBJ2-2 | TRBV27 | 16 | CASSYAQGGGTGELFF
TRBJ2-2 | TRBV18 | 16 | CASSHSRAVITGELFF
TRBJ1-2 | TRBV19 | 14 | CASSTRQGLYGYTF
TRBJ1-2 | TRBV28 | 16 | CASSSGQPPANYGYTF
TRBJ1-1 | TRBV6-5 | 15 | CASRDIQGPNTEAFF
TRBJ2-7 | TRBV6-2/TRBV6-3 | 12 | CASSRSAYEQYF
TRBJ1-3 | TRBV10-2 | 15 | CASSDPAGQLVTIYF
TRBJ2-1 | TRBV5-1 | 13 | CASSSKGRGEQFF
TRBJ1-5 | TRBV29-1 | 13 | CSVAAGGGQPQHF
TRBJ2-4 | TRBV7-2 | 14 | CASSRGLVENIQYF
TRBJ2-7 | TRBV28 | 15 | CASSLAGSVTYEQYF
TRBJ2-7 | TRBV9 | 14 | CASSLGLTGYEQYF
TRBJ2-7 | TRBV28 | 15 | CASRLLAGASNEQYF
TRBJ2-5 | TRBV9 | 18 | CASSPQPGTSGWLETQYF
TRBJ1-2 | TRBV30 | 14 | CAWRPTQRAYGYTF
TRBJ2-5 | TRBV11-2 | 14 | CASRGYREVETQYF
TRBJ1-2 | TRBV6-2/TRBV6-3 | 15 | CASSYSGGASYGYTF
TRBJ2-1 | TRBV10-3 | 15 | CAISDTSGRAGEQFF
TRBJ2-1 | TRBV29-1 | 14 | CSVERLAGVHEQFF
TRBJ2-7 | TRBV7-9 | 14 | CASSPGLRSYEQYF
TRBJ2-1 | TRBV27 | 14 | CASSRAGTYNEQFF
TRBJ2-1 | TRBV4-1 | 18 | CASSPVPGTRSSYNEQFF
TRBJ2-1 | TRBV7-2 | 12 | CASSLRGHEQFF
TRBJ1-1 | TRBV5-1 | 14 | CASSLMGFNTEAFF
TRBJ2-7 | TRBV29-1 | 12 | CSVGLTPYEQYF